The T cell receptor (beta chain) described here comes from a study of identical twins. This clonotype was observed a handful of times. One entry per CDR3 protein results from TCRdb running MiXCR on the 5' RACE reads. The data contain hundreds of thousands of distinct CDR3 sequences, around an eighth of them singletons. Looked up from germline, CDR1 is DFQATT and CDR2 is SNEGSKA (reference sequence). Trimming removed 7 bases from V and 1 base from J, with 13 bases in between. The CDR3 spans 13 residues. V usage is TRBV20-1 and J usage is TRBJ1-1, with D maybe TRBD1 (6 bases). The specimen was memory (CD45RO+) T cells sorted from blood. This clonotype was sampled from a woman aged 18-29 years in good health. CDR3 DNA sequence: TGCAGTGTTCGGACAGTAGCGAACACTGAAGCTTTCTTT. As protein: CSVRTVANTEAFF.